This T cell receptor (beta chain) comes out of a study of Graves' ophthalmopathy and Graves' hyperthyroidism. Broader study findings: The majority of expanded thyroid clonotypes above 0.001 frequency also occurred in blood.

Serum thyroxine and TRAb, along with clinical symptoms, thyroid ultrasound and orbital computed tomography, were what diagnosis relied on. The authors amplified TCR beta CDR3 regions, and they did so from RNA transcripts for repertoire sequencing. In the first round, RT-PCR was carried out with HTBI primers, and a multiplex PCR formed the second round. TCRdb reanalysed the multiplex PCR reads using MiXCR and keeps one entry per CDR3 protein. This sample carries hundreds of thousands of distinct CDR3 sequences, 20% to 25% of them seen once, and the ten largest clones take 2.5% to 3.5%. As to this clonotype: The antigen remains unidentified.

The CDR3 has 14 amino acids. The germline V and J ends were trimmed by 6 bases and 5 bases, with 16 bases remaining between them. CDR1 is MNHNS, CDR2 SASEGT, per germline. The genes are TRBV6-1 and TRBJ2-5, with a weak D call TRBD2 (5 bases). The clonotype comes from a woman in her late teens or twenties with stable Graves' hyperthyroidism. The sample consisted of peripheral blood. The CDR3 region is CASSDHGKTETQYF. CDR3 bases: TGTGCCAGCAGCGACCACGGGAAAACGGAGACCCAGTACTTC.